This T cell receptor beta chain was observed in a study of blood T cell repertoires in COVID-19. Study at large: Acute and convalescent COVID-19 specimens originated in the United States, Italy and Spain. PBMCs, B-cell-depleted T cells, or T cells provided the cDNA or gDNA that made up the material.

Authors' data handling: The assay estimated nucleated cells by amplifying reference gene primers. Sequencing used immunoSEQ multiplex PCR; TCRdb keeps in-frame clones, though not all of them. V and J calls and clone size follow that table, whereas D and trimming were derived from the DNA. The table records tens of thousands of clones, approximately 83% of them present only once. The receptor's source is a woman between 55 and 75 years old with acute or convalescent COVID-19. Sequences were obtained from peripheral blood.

CDR3 DNA: TGTGCCAGCAGTGAAGGCAGGGGTGACGAGACCCAGTACTTC. Protein product: CASSEGRGDETQYF. The chain has TRBV2 and TRBJ2-5, with D perhaps TRBD1 (6 bases). The CDR3 extends over 14 amino acids. Trimming cost V 1 base and J 5 bases, with 11 bases left between them. CDR1 is SNHLY, CDR2 FYNNEI, per germline.